The T cell receptor (beta chain) described here comes from a study of CD8 T cells in Susac syndrome. The CDR3 is 17 amino acids. The V gene's germline CDR1 is MDHEN and CDR2 SYDVKM. V lost 6 bases, J lost 1 base, and 19 bases lay in between. Random hexamers were used to reverse transcribe the RNA input (about 0.45 to 1 ug). TCRdb re-derived calls from the immunoSEQ multiplex PCR reads in MiXCR, one entry per CDR3 protein. The sample lists under 150,000 distinct CDR3 sequences, 90% to 95% seen once, with approximately 0.3% in the top ten. The chain combines TRBV28 with TRBJ2-1; a weak D match, TRBD2 (6 bases). Source material: CD8+ T cells from PBMCs. The receptor comes from a human donor in good health. CDR3: CASSRPAGTLSYNEQFF. The CDR3 coding sequence is TGTGCCAGCAGCCGCCCCGCCGGGACTCTATCCTACAATGAGCAGTTCTTC.